This T cell receptor (beta chain) was captured by sequencing in a study of glioma-infiltrating T cells. The CDR3 is 13 residues long. With 4 bases removed from V and 2 bases from J, the gap between germline ends came to 7 bases. Germline V gives CDR1 ENHRY, CDR2 SYGVKD. The iRepertoire nested amplicon-rescue multiplex PCR amplified TCR alpha and beta CDR3s from RNA. TCRdb itself ran the multiplex PCR reads through MiXCR, one entry per CDR3 protein. Of some 130,000 distinct CDR3 sequences detected, approximately 24% appear once; the ten largest clones hold around a quarter. The chain joins TRBV10-3 to TRBJ2-3; D is unresolved. This sequence was found in a human donor with low-grade glioma or glioblastoma, undergoing nonglioma brain surgery, or in good health (not recorded which). The sample was glioma tissue, nonneoplastic brain tissue, or PBMCs (not recorded which). CDR3 sequence reads: CAISGQITDTQYF. CDR3 in DNA: TGTGCCATCAGTGGCCAGATCACAGATACGCAGTATTTT.